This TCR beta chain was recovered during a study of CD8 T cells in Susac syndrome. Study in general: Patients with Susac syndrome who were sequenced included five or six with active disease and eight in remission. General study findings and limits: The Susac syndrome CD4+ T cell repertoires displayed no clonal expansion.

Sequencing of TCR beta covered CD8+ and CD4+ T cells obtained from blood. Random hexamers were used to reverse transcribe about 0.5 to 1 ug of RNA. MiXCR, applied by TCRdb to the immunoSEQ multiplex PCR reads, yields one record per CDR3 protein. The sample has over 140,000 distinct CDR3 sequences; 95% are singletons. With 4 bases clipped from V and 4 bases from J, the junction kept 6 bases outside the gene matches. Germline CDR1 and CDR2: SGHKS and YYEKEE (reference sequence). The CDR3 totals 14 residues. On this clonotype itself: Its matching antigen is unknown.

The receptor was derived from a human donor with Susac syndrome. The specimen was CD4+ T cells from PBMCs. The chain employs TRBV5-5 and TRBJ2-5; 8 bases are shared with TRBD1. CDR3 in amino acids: CASSRQGLGETQYF. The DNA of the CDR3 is TGTGCCAGCAGCCGACAGGGGCTGGGAGAGACCCAGTACTTC.